This T cell receptor beta chain appears in the sequencing data of a study of blood T cell repertoires in COVID-19. On the study more broadly: Whether acute or convalescent, the COVID-19 samples came from the United States, Italy and Spain. Sources were T cells, B-cell-depleted T cells, or PBMCs; the material itself was cDNA or gDNA.

In the original analysis: Cell counts per sample came from amplifying reference gene primers. Sequenced by immunoSEQ multiplex PCR; TCRdb stores in-frame clones only, minus some. The DNA was the basis for D and trimming; V, J and clone size are from that table. The sample lists around 380,000 clones; around 84% were seen once. The source of this sequence is a human donor with acute or convalescent COVID-19. The donor label of this sample is uncertain. What was sequenced was peripheral blood.

The CDR3 protein is CASSQSRRGDTIYF. CDR3 coding DNA: TGCGCCAGCAGCCAAAGTCGCAGGGGGGACACCATATATTTT. The V call is TRBV4-1, the J call TRBJ1-3; 7 bases line up with TRBD1. After removal of 2 bases from V and 8 bases from J, the junction contained 6 bases not matched to a gene. CDR3 length: 14 residues. From germline, CDR1 is MGHRA and CDR2 YSYEKL.